The 6 T cell receptor beta chains listed next were all sequenced from one sample in a study of CD4 T cells in relation to SARS-CoV-2 and coronaviruses. Their antigens are not known. Assay used: immunoSEQ multiplex PCR; TCRdb lists only in-frame clones, some missing. The sample comprises about 36,000 clones, 70% to 80% of which are singletons, and approximately 2.8% rests with the top ten. Input material: memory CD4+ T cells from PBMCs, cultured in vitro. The receptors stem from an adult with COVID-19.

The chain uses TRBV7-2 and TRBJ2-2; possible D gene TRBD1, 6 bases. Germline CDR1 reads SGHTA; CDR2 reads FQGNSA. There are 14 residues in the CDR3. V shed 5 bases and J shed 1 base, with 8 bases lying between them. In nucleotides, the CDR3 is TGTGCCAGCAGCGAACAGGGGAACACCGGGGAGCTGTTTTTT. It codes for CASSEQGNTGELFF.

The V and J genes are TRBV11-2 and TRBJ1-1; D call uncertain. The CDR3 is 11 residues long. From germline, CDR1 is SGHAT and CDR2 FQNNGV. V was clipped by 5 bases and J by 11 bases, with 12 bases between them. Here the CDR3 DNA reads TGTGCCAGCAGCCGGCGGGCGGATGCTTTCTTT. Translated, it gives CASSRRADAFF.

The chain joins TRBV7-8 to TRBJ2-7; no clear D gene. This CDR3 contains 14 residues. CDR1 SGHVS and CDR2 FQNEAQ come from the germline V gene. Deletions cut 6 bases from V and 2 bases from J, with 14 bases between. In nucleotides, the CDR3 is TGTGCCAGCAGTCGTACCGCTCAGGCCTACGAGCAGTACTTC. Translation: CASSRTAQAYEQYF.

The gene calls are TRBV7-9 and TRBJ1-5, with 9 bases fitting TRBD1. This CDR3 contains 17 residues. Per the germline V gene, CDR1 is SEHNR and CDR2 is FQNEAQ (reference sequence). V was pared by 3 bases and J by 4 bases, with 10 bases of the junction left unmatched. The CDR3, as DNA: TGTGCCAGCAGCTTCCCAGACAGGGGGGGAGTTAATCAGCCCCAGCATTTT. Residues: CASSFPDRGGVNQPQHF.

J is TRBJ1-5 and V is TRBV28; TRBD1 matches 10 bases. CDR1 is MDHEN and CDR2 is SYDVKM in the germline V gene. With 7 bases clipped from V and 11 bases from J, the junction kept 20 bases outside the gene matches. This CDR3 region has 17 residues. The CDR3 sequence is CASTVPPGTGESAAQHF. CDR3 coding DNA: TGTGCCAGCACCGTTCCCCCCGGGACAGGGGAATCAGCGGCCCAGCATTTT.

This chain uses TRBV18 with TRBJ2-3; 7 bases agree with TRBD1. Germline V gives CDR1 KGHSH, CDR2 LQKENI. The CDR3 totals 15 residues. The trim removed 3 bases at V and 1 base at J, leaving 4 bases unmatched. CDR3 nucleotide sequence: TGTGCCAGCTCACCTCAGACAGGGCGCACAGATACGCAGTATTTT. Amino acids: CASSPQTGRTDTQYF.